The clone carrying this T cell receptor (beta chain) was counted ten times or more. No antigen is known for it. The data originate from a study of T-cell reconstitution after alpha-beta-depleted transplantation in children. Study-level points and caveats: In some patients, recipient T cells and intrathymic progenitors surviving conditioning explained high day-60 diversity. The study reportedly traced alpha-beta T cells about two months after transplant to several hundred expanded graft clones. T-cell counts and diversity at one year following transplant were attributed mainly to newly produced T cells.

Unique molecular identifiers were incorporated during preparation of the TCRbeta library. TCRdb re-derived calls from the PCR reads in MiXCR, one entry per CDR3 protein. The sample holds a few hundred thousand distinct CDR3 sequences; roughly a tenth are singletons and the top ten take 7% to 9.5%. The V and J ends lost 2 bases and 6 bases respectively, with 10 bases between them. The CDR3 has 13 amino acids. CDR1 and CDR2 (germline): LNHNV, YYDKDF (reference sequence). The chain carries TRBV15 and TRBJ2-5; D gene ambiguous. The source is a boy under two years old with acute myeloid leukemia, due to receive a stem cell transplant. The specimen was PBMCs, collected before TCRalphabeta/CD19-depleted stem cell transplant. In DNA form, the CDR3 reads TGTGCCACCAGCAGACAGAAGGGCCAGACCCAGTACTTC. Its protein product is CATSRQKGQTQYF.